Following are 17 T cell receptor beta chains from one sample sequenced in a study of cytomegalovirus exposure and HLA in healthy donors. PCR used 60 Vbeta primers and 13 Jbeta primers. Measured with immunoSEQ multiplex PCR; TCRdb has only the in-frame clones, and not every one. The sample contains about 230,000 clones, 70% to 85% of which appear only once. The specimen was PBMCs. These TCRs come from a woman aged 40-49 years in good health and CMV-seronegative.

This clone was detected once. The junction does not match germline at one end; this may be a read error. The V call is TRBV7-2, the J call TRBJ1-1, with D unresolved. The CDR3 length is 12 residues. Germline assignment: CDR1 SGHTA and CDR2 FQGNSA. CDR3 sequence reads: CASSLAGGLAFF. CDR3 in DNA: TGTGCCAGCAGCCTAGCCGGAGGGTTGGCTTTCTTT. Full variable domain (missing parts from reference TRBV7-2 and TRBJ1-1): GAGVSQSPSNKVTEKGKDVELRCDPISGHTALYWYRQSLGQGLEFLIYFQGNSAPDKSGLPSDRFSAERTGGSVSTLTIQRTQQEDSAVYLCASSLAGGLAFFGQGTRLTVV.

Remarks on this clone: A read error may account for a junction end that differs from germline. In DNA, the CDR3 is TGTGCTAGCAGCTGGGACAGCCAAGAGACCCAGTACTTC. This sequence encodes CASSWDSQETQYF. This chain uses TRBV7-7 with TRBJ2-5; TRBD1 matches 7 bases. This CDR3 is 13 amino acids long. Germline loops: CDR1 SSHAT, CDR2 FNYEAQ (reference sequence).

V and J are TRBV4-2 and TRBJ2-5; TRBD2 aligns across 8 bases. The closer fit of TRBJ2-7 to the DNA end suggests the J call may be wrong. The CDR3 runs 15 residues. Germline V CDR1 and CDR2: LGHNA, YNFKEQ. CDR3 in amino acids: CASSPWEAGVGEQYF. The DNA for the CDR3 is TGTGCCAGCAGCCCCTGGGAAGCGGGGGTGGGCGAGCAGTACTTC.

This clone was observed once. The V and J genes are TRBV10-3 and TRBJ1-5; TRBD1 aligns across 9 bases. CDR3 length: 15 amino acids. J was trimmed by 5 bases and V by 6 bases; bases with no gene match: 8. Germline V gene data show CDR1 as ENHRY and CDR2 as SYGVKD. This CDR3 reads CAISGQGMGYQPQHF. In nucleotides, the CDR3 is TGTGCCATCAGCGGACAGGGGATGGGTTATCAGCCCCAGCATTTT.

This rearrangement joins TRBV2 to TRBJ2-1; D is uncertain. The V and J ends lost 4 bases and 0 bases respectively, with 10 bases between them. This CDR3 is 15 amino acids long. Germline CDR1 and CDR2: SNHLY and FYNNEI. The CDR3 region is CASSVESPSYNEQFF. CDR3 DNA sequence: TGTGCCAGCAGTGTGGAGTCACCCTCCTACAATGAGCAGTTCTTC.

The V and J genes are TRBV7-3 and TRBJ1-2; 10 bases fit TRBD1. V lost 5 bases and J lost 13; bases outside the gene matches: 13. In germline, CDR1 is SGHTA, CDR2 FQGTGA. The CDR3 runs to 14 residues. In DNA, the CDR3 is TGTGCCAGCAGCGCCCCCCGGGACAGGGGACGTCCCACCTTC. It specifies CASSAPRDRGRPTF. The full variable domain, completed using reference TRBV7-3 and TRBJ1-2, is GAGVSQTPSNKVTEKGKYVELRCDPISGHTALYWYRQSLGQGPEFLIYFQGTGAADDSGLPNDRFFAVRPEGSVSTLKIQRTERGDSAVYLCASSAPRDRGRPTFGSGTRLTVV.

The gene calls are TRBV7-2 and TRBJ2-5; D remains ambiguous. Trimming shortened V by 2 bases and J by 2 bases, and 6 bases separated the two germline ends. The germline V gene encodes CDR1 SGHTA and CDR2 FQGNSA. The CDR3 extends over 13 amino acids. DNA for the CDR3: TGTGCCAGCAGCTTAAACAGTCAAGAGACCCAGTACTTC. It specifies CASSLNSQETQYF.

CDR3 nucleotide sequence: TGTGCCAGCAGCACGAGGAAGCAGGGTTTCAACACTGAAGCTTTCTTT. Amino acid sequence: CASSTRKQGFNTEAFF. This chain links TRBV7-8 with TRBJ1-1, with a possible D match to TRBD1 (5 bases). Deletions cut 5 bases from V and 2 bases from J, with 18 bases between. The CDR3 runs 16 residues. The germline CDR1 and CDR2 sequences are SGHVS and FQNEAQ.

This sequence joins TRBV5-1 and TRBJ2-7, with D perhaps matching TRBD2 (5 bases). The CDR3 has 17 residues. Germline V gene data show CDR1 as SGHRS and CDR2 as YFSETQ. Trimming took off 0 bases at V and 3 bases at J, with 19 bases between the two ends. The DNA of the CDR3 is TGCGCCAGCAGCTTGGTGGGATGGGGTCCGGGGAACTACGAGCAGTACTTC. This codes for CASSLVGWGPGNYEQYF.

This chain uses TRBV5-1 with TRBJ1-4; 7 bases map to TRBD1. This CDR3 region has 14 residues. J lost 7 bases, V lost 4 bases, and 7 bases had no gene match. Germline CDR1 SGHRS, CDR2 YFSETQ. The CDR3 loop is CASSPQGWAEKLFF. Written as DNA, the CDR3 is TGCGCCAGCAGCCCACAGGGGTGGGCTGAAAAACTGTTTTTT.

The V and J genes are TRBV4-1 and TRBJ1-4; a weak D match, TRBD1 (6 bases). This CDR3 has 15 residues. Trimming removed 2 bases at V and 7 bases at J, with 14 bases between. Germline V gene lookup returns CDR1 MGHRA and CDR2 YSYEKL. CDR3 in amino acids: CASSQLPRTAEKLFF. CDR3 sequence (DNA): TGCGCCAGCAGCCAACTTCCCCGGACAGCTGAAAAACTGTTTTTT.

The chain carries TRBV27 and TRBJ1-4; TRBD1 is a possible D gene (6 bases). The CDR3 extends over 17 amino acids. V was clipped by 0 bases and J by 7 bases, with 18 bases between them. Germline CDR1 is MNHEY and CDR2 is SMNVEV (reference sequence). CDR3 loop: CASSLSGQRTAVEKLFF. In DNA form, the CDR3 reads TGTGCCAGCAGTTTATCGGGCCAACGGACAGCAGTTGAAAAACTGTTTTTT.

The chain links TRBV6-1 to TRBJ2-2, with 8 nucleotides matching TRBD2. CDR1 is MNHNS and CDR2 is SASEGT in the germline V gene. V dropped 7 bases and J dropped 5; count of bases not matched to a gene: 6. The CDR3 totals 14 residues. The CDR3 sequence: CASNGLAETGELFF. The CDR3 DNA sequence: TGTGCCAGCAACGGACTAGCCGAGACCGGGGAGCTGTTTTTT.

V is TRBV19 and J is TRBJ1-6, with D uncertain. The V gene lost 3 bases and the J gene lost 7 bases, with 4 bases spanning the gap. The CDR3 consists of 12 residues. Germline V gives CDR1 LNHDA, CDR2 SQIVND (reference sequence). CDR3 in amino acids: CASSIGNSPLHF. CDR3 coding DNA: TGTGCCAGTAGTATCGGGAATTCACCCCTCCACTTT.

The chain uses TRBV6-6 and TRBJ1-5; perhaps TRBD1 as D (5 bases). V was clipped by 2 bases and J by 5 bases, with 7 bases between them. Germline V CDR1 and CDR2: MNHNY, SVGAGI (reference sequence). This CDR3 has 13 residues. The CDR3 loop is CASSYGQDQPQHF. The CDR3 DNA follows: TGTGCCAGCAGTTACGGACAAGATCAGCCCCAGCATTTT.

CDR3 loop: CATSRDRTQSGNTIYF. CDR3 DNA: TGTGCCACCAGCAGAGATAGGACTCAATCCGGAAACACCATATATTTT. The rearrangement uses TRBV15 and TRBJ1-3; no definite D call. Trimming removed 0 bases from V and 4 bases from J, with 13 bases in between. Germline CDR1 LNHNV, CDR2 YYDKDF (reference sequence). This CDR3 has 16 amino acids.

The gene calls are TRBV7-9 and TRBJ2-7, with a tentative D call TRBD1 (6 bases). V was trimmed by 3 bases and J by 5 bases, leaving 14 bases between them. There are 14 residues in the CDR3. The V gene's germline CDR1 is SEHNR and CDR2 FQNEAQ (reference sequence). The CDR3, as DNA: TGTGCCAGCAGCTTGGGAACAGGGTCAAACGAGCAGTACTTC. This gives the protein CASSLGTGSNEQYF. Variable domain in full (rest from reference TRBV7-9 and TRBJ2-7): DTGVSQNPRHKITKRGQNVTFRCDPISEHNRLYWYRQTLGQGPEFLTYFQNEAQLEKSRLLSDRFSAERPKGSFSTLEIQRTEQGDSAMYLCASSLGTGSNEQYFGPGTRLTVT.